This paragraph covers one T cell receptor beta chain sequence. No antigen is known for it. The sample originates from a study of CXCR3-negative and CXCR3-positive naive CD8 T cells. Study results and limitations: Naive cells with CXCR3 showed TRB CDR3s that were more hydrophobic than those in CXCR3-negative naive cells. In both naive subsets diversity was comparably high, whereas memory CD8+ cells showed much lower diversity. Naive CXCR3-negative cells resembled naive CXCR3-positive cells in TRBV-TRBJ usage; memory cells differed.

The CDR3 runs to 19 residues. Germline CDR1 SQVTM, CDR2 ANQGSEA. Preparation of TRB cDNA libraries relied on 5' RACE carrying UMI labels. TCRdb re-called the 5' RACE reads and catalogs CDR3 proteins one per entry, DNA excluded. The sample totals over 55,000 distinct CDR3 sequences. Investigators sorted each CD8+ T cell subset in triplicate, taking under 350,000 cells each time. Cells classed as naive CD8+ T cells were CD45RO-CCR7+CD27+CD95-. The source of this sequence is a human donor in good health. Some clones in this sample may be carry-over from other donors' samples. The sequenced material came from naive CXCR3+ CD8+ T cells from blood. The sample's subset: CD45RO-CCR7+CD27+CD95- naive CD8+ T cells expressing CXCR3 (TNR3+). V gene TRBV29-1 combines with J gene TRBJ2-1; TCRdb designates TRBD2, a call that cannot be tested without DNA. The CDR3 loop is CSVEPTRYGPDGEYNEQFF.